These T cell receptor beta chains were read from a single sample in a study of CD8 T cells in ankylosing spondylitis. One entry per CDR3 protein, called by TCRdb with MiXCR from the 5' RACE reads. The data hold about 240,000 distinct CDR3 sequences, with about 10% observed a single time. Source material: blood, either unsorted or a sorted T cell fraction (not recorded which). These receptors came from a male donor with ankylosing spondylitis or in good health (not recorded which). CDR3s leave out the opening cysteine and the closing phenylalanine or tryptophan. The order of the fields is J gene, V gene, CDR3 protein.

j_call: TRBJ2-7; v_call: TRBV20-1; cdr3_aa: SATTGIFHEQY
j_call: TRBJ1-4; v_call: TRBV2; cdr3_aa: ASSEAVAGSSEKLF
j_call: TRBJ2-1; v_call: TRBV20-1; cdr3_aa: SATYPGLSYNEQF
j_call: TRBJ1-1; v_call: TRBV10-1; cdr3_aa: ASSEGMNTEAF
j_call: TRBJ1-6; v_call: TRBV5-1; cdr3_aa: ASSLEGGFNSPLH
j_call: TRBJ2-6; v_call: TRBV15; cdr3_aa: ATSRDRGAGANVLT
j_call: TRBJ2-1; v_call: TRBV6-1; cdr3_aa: ASSRRPGSYLIDEQF
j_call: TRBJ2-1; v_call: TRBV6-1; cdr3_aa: ASSGLLSYNEQF
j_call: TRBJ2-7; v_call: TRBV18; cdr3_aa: ASSPKTADYEQY
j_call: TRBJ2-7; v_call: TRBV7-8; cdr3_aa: ASSLDPGPNEQY
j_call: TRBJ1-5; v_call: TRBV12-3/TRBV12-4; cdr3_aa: ASSPGTEHQPQH
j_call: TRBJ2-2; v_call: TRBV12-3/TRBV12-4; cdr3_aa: ASSPRTGTNTGELF
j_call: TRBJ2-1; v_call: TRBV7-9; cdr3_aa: ASSLVSSSYNEQF
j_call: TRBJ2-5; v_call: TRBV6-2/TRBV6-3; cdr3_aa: ASSLLVGAETQY
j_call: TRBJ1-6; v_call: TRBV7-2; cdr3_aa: ASSPGRAYNSPLH
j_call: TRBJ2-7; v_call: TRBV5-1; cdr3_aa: ASSLTVAGGIYEQY
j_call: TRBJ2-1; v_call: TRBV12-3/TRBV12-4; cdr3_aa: ASRIIAGGPTYEQF
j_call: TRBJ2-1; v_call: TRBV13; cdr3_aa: ASSHPSGGASDEQF
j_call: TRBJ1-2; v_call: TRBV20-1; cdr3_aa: SAPHEDGPYGYT
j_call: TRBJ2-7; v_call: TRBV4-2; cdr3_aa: ASSQDLAGGKSEQY
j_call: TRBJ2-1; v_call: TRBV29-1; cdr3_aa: SVTHSGSYNEQF
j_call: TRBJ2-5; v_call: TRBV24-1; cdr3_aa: ATSPAGAEETQY
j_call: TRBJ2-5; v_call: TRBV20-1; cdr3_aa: SASFLGETQY
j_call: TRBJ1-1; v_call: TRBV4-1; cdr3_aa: ANSQEPGGTEAF
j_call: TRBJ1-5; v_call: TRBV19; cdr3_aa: ASSIGGQDSAAQH
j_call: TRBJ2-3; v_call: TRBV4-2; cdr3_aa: ASSQGPSGGPSTDTQY
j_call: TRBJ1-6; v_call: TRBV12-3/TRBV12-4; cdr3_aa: ASSPGLITAPLH
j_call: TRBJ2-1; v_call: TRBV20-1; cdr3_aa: SARSWGYNEQF
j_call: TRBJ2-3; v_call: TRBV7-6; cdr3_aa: ASSLDRFSTDTQY
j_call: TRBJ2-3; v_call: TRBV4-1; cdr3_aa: ASSQDLAQGWADTQY
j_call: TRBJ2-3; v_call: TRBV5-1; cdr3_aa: ASSRRDRGVTDTQY
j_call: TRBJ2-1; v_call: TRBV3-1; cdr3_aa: ASNSRGQGAVEQF
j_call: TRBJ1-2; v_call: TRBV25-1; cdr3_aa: ASRMGQAWGYT
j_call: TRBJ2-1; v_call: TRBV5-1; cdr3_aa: ASSGTDYNEQF
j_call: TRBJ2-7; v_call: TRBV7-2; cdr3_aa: ASSLVLGGSYEQY
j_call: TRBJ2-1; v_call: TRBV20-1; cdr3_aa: SAQGLGGWNEQF
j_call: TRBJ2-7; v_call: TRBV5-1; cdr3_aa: ASSTGPSSYEQY
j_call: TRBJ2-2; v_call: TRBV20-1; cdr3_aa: SAAAGFTGELF
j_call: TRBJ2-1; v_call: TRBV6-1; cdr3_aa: ASARTISRITFYEQF
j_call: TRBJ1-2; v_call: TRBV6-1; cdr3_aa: ASSPSSDRGNYGYT
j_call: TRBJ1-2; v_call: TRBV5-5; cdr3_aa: ASSLGGGANYGYT
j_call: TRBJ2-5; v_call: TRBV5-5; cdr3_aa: ASSWPGLAQAYQETQY
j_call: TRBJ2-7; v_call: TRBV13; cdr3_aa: ASSLNPGQAYEQY
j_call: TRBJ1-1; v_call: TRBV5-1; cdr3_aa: ASSTGDRGVTEAF
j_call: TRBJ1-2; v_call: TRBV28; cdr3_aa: ASSPEHVGLYGYT
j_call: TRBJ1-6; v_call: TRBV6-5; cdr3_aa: ASSSIPGVDNSPLH
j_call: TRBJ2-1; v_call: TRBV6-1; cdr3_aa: ASSSGVANEQF
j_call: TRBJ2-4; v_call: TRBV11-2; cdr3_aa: ASSLDARLAKNIQY